This T cell receptor beta chain is drawn from a study of beta chain features in type 1 diabetes. Study results and caveats: Insertions at VDJ junctions were less frequent in type 1 diabetes patients. These patients also deleted more nucleotides at the same junctions. Over-representation of high TCR-expressing cells was a possible consequence of cDNA sequencing. Type 1 diabetes patients showed a moderate but significant shortening of TCRB CDR3s in all four CD4+ subsets.

Naive, central memory, regulatory and stem cell-like memory cells within the CD4+ compartment were sorted using CD45RO/CCR7/CD25/CD127/CD95/CD27. In regard to this clone: What it binds is not known.

V shed 5 bases and J 12 bases; nucleotides not matched to a gene: 10. In germline, CDR1 is PRHDT, CDR2 FYEKMQ (reference sequence). CDR3 size: 15 residues. The isolated RNA, all of it, was reverse transcribed, so expressed TCRB transcripts were what got sequenced. The assay was immunoSEQ multiplex PCR, and TCRdb's table has in-frame clones only and misses some. The table shows roughly 300,000 clones, with about 14% occurring only once. The TCR originated in a man aged 25-45 years in good health. The sequenced material came from central memory CD4+ T cells from blood. The chain combines TRBV13 with TRBJ2-1, with 13 bases that match TRBD2. Here the CDR3 DNA reads TGTGCCAGCAGCCAACAACTAGCGGGAGGGCCGCGGCAGTTCTTC. Encoded protein: CASSQQLAGGPRQFF.